This T cell receptor (beta chain) was retrieved from a study of cytomegalovirus exposure and HLA in healthy donors. Germline trimming cut 5 bases from V and 0 bases from J; bases unmatched to any gene: 4. Germline V gene data show CDR1 as SGHTA and CDR2 as FQGNSA. The CDR3 extends over 15 amino acids. The PCR had 60 Vbeta and 13 Jbeta primers. The method was immunoSEQ multiplex PCR; TCRdb's version includes in-frame clones alone and lacks a portion of them. The sample carries roughly 150,000 clones, 80% recorded once. This clone was observed a handful of times. This chain uses TRBV7-2 with TRBJ1-3, with 7 bases fitting TRBD1. Material: PBMCs. This receptor was identified in a middle-aged woman in good health and CMV-seronegative. This CDR3 reads CASSHGQVSGNTIYF. In nucleotides, the CDR3 is TGTGCCAGCAGCCACGGACAGGTCTCTGGAAACACCATATATTTT.